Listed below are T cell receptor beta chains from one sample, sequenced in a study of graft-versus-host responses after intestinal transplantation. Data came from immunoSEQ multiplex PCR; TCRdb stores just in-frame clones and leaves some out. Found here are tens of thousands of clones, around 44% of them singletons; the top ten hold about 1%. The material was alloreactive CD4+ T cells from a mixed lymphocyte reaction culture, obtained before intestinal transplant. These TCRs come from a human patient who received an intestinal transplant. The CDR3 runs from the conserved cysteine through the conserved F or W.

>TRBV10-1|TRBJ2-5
CASSRLGETQYF
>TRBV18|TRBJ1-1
CASSPRQGETEAFF
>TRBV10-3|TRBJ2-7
CAISDGTAGPYEQYF
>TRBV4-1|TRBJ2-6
CASSHRGSGANVLTF
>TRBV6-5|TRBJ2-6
CASRSAGSGANVLTF
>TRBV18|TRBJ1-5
CASSPAGGPRNQPQHF
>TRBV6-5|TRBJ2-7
CASKGLASTYEQYF
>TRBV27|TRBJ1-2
CASSRQGWDGYTF
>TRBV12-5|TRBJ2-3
CASGSGTSGLTDTQYF
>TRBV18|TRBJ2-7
CASSPLAGGLVEQYF
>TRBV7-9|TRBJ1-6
CASSLVGSGHHSPLHF
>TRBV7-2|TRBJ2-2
CASSIGVGSGELFF
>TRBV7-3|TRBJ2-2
CASSSEGTVNTGELFF
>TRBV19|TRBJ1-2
CASSIDPVGGLRGYTF
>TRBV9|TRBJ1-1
CASSVGGGQAFF
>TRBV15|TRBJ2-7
CATSRDRLFGEQYF
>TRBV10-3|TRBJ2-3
CATRQGVTDTQYF
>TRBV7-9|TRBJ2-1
CASSLVGAAIRQFF
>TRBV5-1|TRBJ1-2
CASSFDSFYGYTF
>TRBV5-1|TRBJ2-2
CASSLGGENTGELFF
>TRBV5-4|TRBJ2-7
CASSHGQGPRYEQYF
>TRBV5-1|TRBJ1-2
CASSSGQNYGYTF
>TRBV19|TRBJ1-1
CASSAGELNTEAFF
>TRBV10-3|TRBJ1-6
CAIRPSGLPNSPLHF
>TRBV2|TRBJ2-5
CASSENRAGEQYF
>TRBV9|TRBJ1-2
CASSAAISLTDTNYGYTF
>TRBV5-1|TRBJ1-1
CASSLGTGATEAFF
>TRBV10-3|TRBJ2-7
CAISEPGTASYEQYF
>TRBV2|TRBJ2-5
CASSGAGGPRETQYF
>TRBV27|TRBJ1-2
CASSSRQGAGGYTF
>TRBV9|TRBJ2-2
CASSVAPSGGAGTGELFF
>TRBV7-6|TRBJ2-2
CASSLPSGGARTGELFF
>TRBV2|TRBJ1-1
CASSKEGPEAFF
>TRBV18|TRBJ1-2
CASSQGKGGGYTF
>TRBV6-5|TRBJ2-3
CASSPERVVSDTQYF
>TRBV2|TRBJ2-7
CASSGGLSYEQYF
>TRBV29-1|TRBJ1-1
CSVDWSAQGYTEAFF
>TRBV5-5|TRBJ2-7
CASSLLLGQGIPYEQYF
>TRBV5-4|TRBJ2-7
CASSLSSGGDEQYF